The T cell receptor beta chain described here comes from a study of monozygotic twins with inflammatory bowel disease. The study, taken as a whole, reports: Differing immunosuppressive treatments may have added variability to patient repertoires.

To note about this clonotype: Antigen: not known.

The CDR3 length is 17 residues. Per the germline V gene, CDR1 is LGHNA and CDR2 is YSLEER. Reprocessing the 5' RACE reads, TCRdb reports a single entry for every CDR3 protein and omits DNA. Here the sample table reports about 110,000 distinct CDR3 sequences. The gene calls are TRBV4-3 and TRBJ2-7; TCRdb designates TRBD2, a call that cannot be tested without DNA. This TCR came from a human donor with ulcerative colitis or Crohn's disease, or a healthy co-twin of an affected twin (not recorded which). Sequenced material: blood. The CDR3 here is CASSRNLGLSFSYEQYF.